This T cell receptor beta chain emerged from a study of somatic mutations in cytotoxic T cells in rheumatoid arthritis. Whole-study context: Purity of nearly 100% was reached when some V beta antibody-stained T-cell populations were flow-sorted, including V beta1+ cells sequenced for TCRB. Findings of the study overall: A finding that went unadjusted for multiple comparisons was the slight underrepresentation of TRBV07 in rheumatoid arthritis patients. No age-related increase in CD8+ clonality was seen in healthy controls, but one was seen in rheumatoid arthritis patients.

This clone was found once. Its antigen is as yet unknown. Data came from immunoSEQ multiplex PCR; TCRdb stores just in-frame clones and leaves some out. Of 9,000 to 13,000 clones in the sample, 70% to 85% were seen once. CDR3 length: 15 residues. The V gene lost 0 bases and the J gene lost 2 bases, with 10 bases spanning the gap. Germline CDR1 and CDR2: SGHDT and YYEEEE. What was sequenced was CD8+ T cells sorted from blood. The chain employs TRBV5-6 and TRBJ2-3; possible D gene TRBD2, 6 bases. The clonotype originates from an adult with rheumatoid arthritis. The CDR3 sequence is CASSLGAGYTDTQYF. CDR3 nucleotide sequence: TGTGCCAGCAGCTTGGGGGCGGGATACACAGATACGCAGTATTTT.